This TCR beta chain was sequenced for a study of T-cell memory formation after mild COVID-19. Trimming stripped 0 bases from V and 0 bases from J, with 3 bases between. This CDR3 spans 14 amino acids. Germline CDR1 and CDR2: SGHRS and YFSETQ. The authors produced TCR alpha and TCR beta cDNA libraries with sample barcodes and UMIs by 5'RACE using constant-segment primers. TCRdb redid the calling of the 5' RACE reads with MiXCR, one entry per CDR3 protein. The sample shows roughly 620,000 distinct CDR3 sequences, about a sixth of them seen only once. The genes are TRBV5-1 and TRBJ1-4; no clear D. This sequence originates from an adult woman who had mild COVID-19 (a few samples of this study predate the infection). Cell type and time point are not known. The sequenced sample consisted of PBMCs or a T cell subset sorted from them (not recorded which). CDR3 amino acids: CASSLEPTNEKLFF. The CDR3 DNA follows: TGCGCCAGCAGCTTGGAACCAACTAATGAAAAACTGTTTTTT.